Shown below are 32 T cell receptor beta chains from a single sample sequenced in a study of shared clonotypes between healthy human individuals. The repertoire was sequenced with immunoSEQ multiplex PCR; TCRdb's copy has only in-frame clones and lacks some. The table lists about 600,000 clones, almost 97% of them singletons. Material: naive CD4+ T cells sorted from blood. Regarding subset: CD45RA+ positively selected. The receptors shown here come from a woman aged 25-40 years in good health.

This clone has only one observation. This chain links TRBV7-3 with TRBJ2-2; D is possibly TRBD1 (5 bases). From germline, CDR1 is SGHTA and CDR2 FQGTGA. V was trimmed by 8 bases and J by 7 bases, leaving 14 bases between them. The CDR3 is 13 residues long. The CDR3 nucleotides are TGTGCCAGCTGCAGGGCGGACGGCGGGGAGCTGTTTTTT. The encoded protein is CASCRADGGELFF.

This clone is a singleton in its sample. Other nucleotide sequences in the sample specify the same CDR3. This chain uses TRBV10-3 with TRBJ2-5, with TRBD2 matching 11 bases. CDR3 length equals 14 residues. Germline CDR1 is ENHRY and CDR2 is SYGVKD. Losses at the gene ends were 6 bases for V and 1 base for J; bases not matched to a gene: 1. The CDR3 is CAISGTSGQETQYF. The CDR3 coding sequence is TGTGCCATCAGCGGGACTAGCGGCCAAGAGACCCAGTACTTC.

CDR3: CASSWTGPGTQYF. The CDR3 region has the DNA TGCGCCAGCAGCTGGACAGGGCCGGGGACCCAGTACTTC. This rearrangement joins TRBV5-1 to TRBJ2-5; 8 nucleotides match TRBD1. CDR3 length equals 13 residues. Germline assignment: CDR1 SGHRS and CDR2 YFSETQ. After removal of 3 bases from V and 7 bases from J, the junction contained 5 bases not matched to a gene.

The gene calls are TRBV15 and TRBJ1-5; D not certain. With 0 bases removed from V and 3 bases from J, the gap between germline ends came to 9 bases. The CDR3 is 15 amino acids. The germline gives CDR1 LNHNV, CDR2 YYDKDF (reference sequence). The CDR3 nucleotides are TGTGCCACCAGCAGAGATGGTAGGATCAATCAGCCCCAGCATTTT. It yields the protein CATSRDGRINQPQHF.

The chain has TRBV9 and TRBJ1-2, with 9 positions matching TRBD1. Germline lookup yields CDR1 SGDLS and CDR2 YYNGEE. The CDR3 has 13 amino acids. The J segment lost 7 bases and the V segment lost 4 bases, leaving 5 bases of the junction unmatched. CDR3 in DNA: TGTGCCAGCAGCTACCGACAGGGGGGTGGCTACACCTTC. It encodes CASSYRQGGGYTF.

The chain carries TRBV7-9 and TRBJ1-2; D might be TRBD1 (5 bases). This CDR3 comprises 14 residues. The V gene's germline CDR1 is SEHNR and CDR2 FQNEAQ (reference sequence). Trimming stripped 7 bases from V and 1 base from J, with 13 bases between. The CDR3 here is CASTRQSINYGYTF. The CDR3, as DNA: TGTGCCAGCACAAGACAGAGTATTAACTATGGCTACACCTTC.

The V gene is TRBV7-2, the J gene TRBJ1-2, with D possibly matching TRBD1 (6 bases). V lost 6 bases and J lost 3, with 11 bases in between. Germline V gene lookup returns CDR1 SGHTA and CDR2 FQGNSA. CDR3 length: 13 amino acids. The CDR3 here is CASRKQGDYGYTF. CDR3 coding DNA: TGTGCCAGCAGAAAACAGGGAGACTATGGCTACACCTTC.

The sample holds one count of this clone. The chain recombines TRBV10-3 with TRBJ2-3, with unresolved D. CDR3 length: 12 amino acids. V dropped 7 bases and J dropped 4 bases, with 9 bases sitting between them. CDR1 is ENHRY, CDR2 SYGVKD, per germline. The CDR3 DNA follows: TGTGCCATCAAATCGGTGTCAGATACGCAGTATTTT. It is translated as CAIKSVSDTQYF.

This rearrangement joins TRBV19 to TRBJ2-1; 7 bases align to TRBD2. This CDR3 has 14 residues. CDR1 LNHDA and CDR2 SQIVND come from the germline V gene (reference sequence). Trimming took 8 bases from V and 1 from J; bases not matched to a gene: 5. DNA for the CDR3: TGTGCCAGTGGGGAGCGGGGTTCCTACAATGAGCAGTTCTTC. This translates into CASGERGSYNEQFF.

The chain employs TRBV2 and TRBJ2-7; D uncertain. Germline V gene data show CDR1 as SNHLY and CDR2 as FYNNEI. This CDR3 spans 15 amino acids. Trimming pared 5 bases from V and 0 bases from J, leaving 14 bases between. CDR3 DNA sequence: TGTGCCAGCAGTCGACGACAAGTCACCTCCTACGAGCAGTACTTC. Protein sequence: CASSRRQVTSYEQYF. Filled out from reference TRBV2 and TRBJ2-7, the complete variable domain reads EPEVTQTPSHQVTQMGQEVILRCVPISNHLYFYWYRQILGQKVEFLVSFYNNEISEKSEIFDDQFSVERPDGSNFTLKIRSTKLEDSAMYFCASSRRQVTSYEQYFGPGTRLTVT.

The V gene is TRBV10-3, the J gene TRBJ2-7; D is unclear. V was shortened by 4 bases and J by 2 bases, with 9 bases between the two germline ends. CDR1 is ENHRY and CDR2 is SYGVKD in the germline V gene. This CDR3 has 13 residues. CDR3 sequence: CAISVGPTYEQYF. DNA for the CDR3: TGTGCCATCAGTGTAGGGCCAACCTACGAGCAGTACTTC.

To note about this clone: The sample carries other DNA sequences with the same CDR3. V usage is TRBV5-1 and J usage is TRBJ2-3, with D maybe TRBD1 (5 bases). Germline assignment: CDR1 SGHRS and CDR2 YFSETQ. V was trimmed by 0 bases and J by 6 bases, leaving 8 bases between them. The CDR3 sequence is 13 residues long. The CDR3 nucleotides read TGCGCCAGCAGCTTGGGCTCAGGGGATACGCAGTATTTT. Residues: CASSLGSGDTQYF.

This clone was recorded once. The V call is TRBV9, the J call TRBJ2-5; D is unresolved. Judging by the DNA end, TRBJ2-7 fits better; the J call may be wrong. The CDR3 consists of 13 residues. Per the germline V gene, CDR1 is SGDLS and CDR2 is YYNGEE. CDR3 nucleotide sequence: TGTGCCAGCAGCGTAGCCCCGGCCTACGAGCAGTACTTC. Encoded protein: CASSVAPAYEQYF.

J is TRBJ2-5 and V is TRBV5-8, with 10 bases that match TRBD2. The ends lost 1 base at V and 5 bases at J; junction bases unmatched: 5. CDR3 length: 15 amino acids. Per germline, CDR1 SGHTS and CDR2 YDEGEE. The CDR3: CASSLSGRAGETQYF. As DNA, the CDR3 is TGTGCCAGCAGCTTGAGCGGGAGGGCCGGGGAGACCCAGTACTTC.

Note on this clone: Different DNA sequences within this sample yield the same CDR3. The chain combines TRBV5-6 with TRBJ2-5; D is uncertain. CDR1 is SGHDT, CDR2 YYEEEE, per germline. Trimming cost V 2 bases and J 1 base, with 0 bases left between them. CDR3 length: 11 residues. The CDR3 here is CASSFQETQYF. DNA of the CDR3: TGTGCCAGCAGCTTCCAAGAGACCCAGTACTTC.

Notes on this clone: This specimen includes other DNA sequences encoding the same CDR3. J is TRBJ1-5 and V is TRBV6-5; D remains unclear. The CDR3 contains 13 residues. Germline V gene data show CDR1 as MNHEY and CDR2 as SVGAGI. V gave up 2 bases and J gave up 4 bases, with 6 bases separating them. The CDR3 is CASSYGRNQPQHF. For the CDR3, the DNA is TGTGCCAGCAGTTACGGCCGAAATCAGCCCCAGCATTTT.

The chain links TRBV5-1 to TRBJ2-7; D may be TRBD1 (5 bases). Trimming shortened V by 0 bases and J by 5 bases, and 12 bases separated the two germline ends. The CDR3 spans 14 residues. The germline CDR1 and CDR2 sequences are SGHRS and YFSETQ. The CDR3 nucleotides read TGCGCCAGCAGCTTGGCTCAGGGTGGTAACGAGCAGTACTTC. Translated: CASSLAQGGNEQYF.

This clone is a singleton in its sample. The chain employs TRBV15 and TRBJ2-7; maybe TRBD2 (6 bases). The V gene's germline CDR1 is LNHNV and CDR2 YYDKDF (reference sequence). The germline V and J ends were trimmed by 5 bases and 4 bases, with 27 bases remaining between them. This CDR3 is built from 18 residues. CDR3 residues: CATSQKEGSMPPLYEQYF. The DNA of the CDR3 is TGTGCCACCAGCCAAAAGGAGGGATCCATGCCCCCTTTATACGAGCAGTACTTC.

The CDR3 is CSEKHKYEQYF. The CDR3, as DNA: TGCAGTGAAAAACATAAATACGAGCAGTACTTC. V and J are TRBV20-1 and TRBJ2-7; D is unclear. This CDR3 is built from 11 residues. Germline V gene lookup returns CDR1 DFQATT and CDR2 SNEGSKA (reference sequence). Trimming stripped 7 bases from V and 4 bases from J, with 11 bases between.

V usage is TRBV18 and J usage is TRBJ2-5, with D perhaps TRBD2 (6 bases). The germline CDR1 and CDR2 sequences are KGHSH and LQKENI. Trimming took 6 bases from V and 3 from J, leaving 14 bases between them. This CDR3 spans 14 amino acids. The CDR3 nucleotides are TGTGCCAGCTCGCATTTGGGGGGAGAAGAGACCCAGTACTTC. Its protein product is CASSHLGGEETQYF.

The chain recombines TRBV15 with TRBJ2-6, with D perhaps matching TRBD1 (5 bases). CDR1 and CDR2 (germline): LNHNV, YYDKDF (reference sequence). V lost 4 bases and J 2 bases, leaving 12 bases between the germline ends. The CDR3 covers 16 residues. Written as DNA, the CDR3 is TGTGCCACCAGCATAGGCAGGGTGGCTGGGGCCAACGTCCTGACTTTC. It codes for CATSIGRVAGANVLTF.

This sequence joins TRBV28 and TRBJ2-5; 8 nucleotides align to TRBD2. The CDR3 length is 13 residues. V lost 10 bases and J lost 1; bases outside the gene matches: 5. Germline CDR1 MDHEN, CDR2 SYDVKM. CDR3 coding DNA: TGTGCCATCTCGACTAGCGCCCAAGAGACCCAGTACTTC. It codes for CAISTSAQETQYF.

This rearrangement joins TRBV6-5 to TRBJ1-2; weak D call: TRBD1 (5 bases). In germline, CDR1 is MNHEY, CDR2 SVGAGI. This CDR3 spans 14 amino acids. V lost 6 bases to trimming and J lost 4 bases, with 15 bases between them. DNA of the CDR3: TGTGCCAGCAGCCCCGGTCTGGGGGGCTATGGCTACACCTTC. Its translation is CASSPGLGGYGYTF.

The chain links TRBV30 to TRBJ1-5; 7 bases are a match to TRBD1. This CDR3 comprises 14 residues. The germline CDR1 and CDR2 sequences are GTSNPN and SVGIG (reference sequence). J lost 9 bases, V lost 0 bases, and 8 bases had no gene match. CDR3 region: CAWSVGGGGAPQHF. CDR3 nucleotides: TGTGCCTGGAGTGTAGGGGGCGGGGGTGCGCCCCAGCATTTT.

The V and J genes are TRBV19 and TRBJ1-4, with D hard to call. Germline-derived CDR1 and CDR2 are LNHDA and SQIVND (reference sequence). V was trimmed by 9 bases and J by 7 bases, leaving 12 bases between them. The CDR3 spans 12 residues. CDR3: CASGFGAEKLFF. The CDR3 nucleotides read TGTGCCAGCGGATTTGGTGCTGAAAAACTGTTTTTT. The full variable domain, with the rest looked up from reference TRBV19 and TRBJ1-4, is DGGITQSPKYLFRKEGQNVTLSCEQNLNHDAMYWYRQDPGQGLRLIYYSQIVNDFQKGDIAEGYSVSREKKESFPLTVTSAQKNPTAFYLCASGFGAEKLFFGSGTQLSVL.

The genes are TRBV19 and TRBJ1-1; D is unclear. The V and J ends lost 1 base and 0 bases respectively, with 12 bases between them. Germline V CDR1 and CDR2: LNHDA, SQIVND (reference sequence). There are 16 residues in the CDR3. The CDR3 coding sequence is TGTGCCAGTAGTATAGGACCGAACCTCATGAACACTGAAGCTTTCTTT. Translated, it gives CASSIGPNLMNTEAFF.

This clone was seen a single time. The chain recombines TRBV19 with TRBJ2-2, with TRBD2 identical over 7 bases. Per germline, CDR1 LNHDA and CDR2 SQIVND (reference sequence). J gave up 5 bases and V 0 bases, and 9 bases lay outside the gene matches. The CDR3 runs to 17 residues. This chain's CDR3 is CASSIDREGPVTGELFF. In DNA, the CDR3 is TGTGCCAGTAGTATAGATAGGGAGGGCCCCGTAACCGGGGAGCTGTTTTTT. Full variable domain (remainder filled in from reference TRBV19 and TRBJ2-2): DGGITQSPKYLFRKEGQNVTLSCEQNLNHDAMYWYRQDPGQGLRLIYYSQIVNDFQKGDIAEGYSVSREKKESFPLTVTSAQKNPTAFYLCASSIDREGPVTGELFFGEGSRLTVL.

The chain recombines TRBV4-2 with TRBJ2-5; TRBD2 agrees at 9 bases. The DNA end is more similar to TRBJ2-7, so the J call may be wrong. This CDR3 is built from 19 residues. Germline V gene sequence: CDR1 LGHNA, CDR2 YNFKEQ. CDR3 bases: TGTGCCAGCAGCCAAGAGGGGAGCTGGGTAGCGGGGGCCTCCTACGAGCAGTACTTC. Residues: CASSQEGSWVAGASYEQYF.

V usage is TRBV14 and J usage is TRBJ2-1; D may be TRBD1 (6 bases). Trimming took off 5 bases at V and 4 bases at J, with 12 bases between the two ends. In germline, CDR1 is SGHDN, CDR2 FVKESK. The CDR3 sequence is 14 residues long. The CDR3 DNA reads as TGTGCCAGCAGCGCCACAGGGCTATACAATGAGCAGTTCTTC. Its translation: CASSATGLYNEQFF. Together with reference TRBV14 and TRBJ2-1, the CDR3 gives the full variable domain: EAGVTQFPSHSVIEKGQTVTLRCDPISGHDNLYWYRRVMGKEIKFLLHFVKESKQDESGMPNNRFLAERTGGTYSTLKVQPAELEDSGVYFCASSATGLYNEQFFGPGTRLTVL.

The chain links TRBV7-9 to TRBJ1-2; D is possibly TRBD1 (5 bases). With 6 bases removed from V and 8 bases from J, the gap between germline ends came to 10 bases. This CDR3 contains 11 residues. Germline-derived CDR1 and CDR2 are SEHNR and FQNEAQ (reference sequence). The CDR3 region is CASRRGEGYTF. The DNA of the CDR3 is TGTGCCAGCAGGCGAGGGGAAGGCTACACCTTC.

The rearrangement joins TRBV9 to TRBJ1-1; D remains ambiguous. Between the trimmed V and J ends, which lost 4 bases and 0 bases, there was a span of 7 bases. This CDR3 has 13 residues. The germline gives CDR1 SGDLS, CDR2 YYNGEE. DNA for the CDR3: TGTGCCAGCAGCCGGGAGTTGAACACTGAAGCTTTCTTT. Translation gives CASSRELNTEAFF.

CDR3 loop: CASSLAGDYEQYF. DNA of the CDR3: TGTGCCAGCTCACTAGCGGGAGATTACGAGCAGTACTTC. The chain recombines TRBV18 with TRBJ2-7; 9 positions agree with TRBD2. Trimming removed 4 bases from V and 4 bases from J; junction bases left unmatched: 2. Germline V gives CDR1 KGHSH, CDR2 LQKENI. This CDR3 comprises 13 residues.